This TCR beta chain was found in a study of blood T cell repertoires in COVID-19. On the study more broadly: PBMCs, B-cell-depleted T cells, or T cells provided the cDNA or gDNA that made up the material.

Participants' own reports of clinical history determined their cohort assignment. TCRdb keeps only in-frame clones here, not all; method: immunoSEQ multiplex PCR. Among about 150,000 clones listed, around 84% were seen once. V lost 3 bases and J lost 4; bases outside the gene matches: 3. CDR3 length equals 14 residues. Per germline, CDR1 LGHNA and CDR2 YNFKEQ. The sequenced material came from PBMCs or T cells enriched from blood (not recorded which). This chain links TRBV4-2 with TRBJ2-1, with TRBD1 matching over 7 bases. The sequence was obtained from a woman aged 45-60 years who had recovered from COVID-19. DNA for the CDR3: TGTGCCAGCAGCCAGGGGGACAGTTACAATGAGCAGTTCTTC. Translated, it gives CASSQGDSYNEQFF.